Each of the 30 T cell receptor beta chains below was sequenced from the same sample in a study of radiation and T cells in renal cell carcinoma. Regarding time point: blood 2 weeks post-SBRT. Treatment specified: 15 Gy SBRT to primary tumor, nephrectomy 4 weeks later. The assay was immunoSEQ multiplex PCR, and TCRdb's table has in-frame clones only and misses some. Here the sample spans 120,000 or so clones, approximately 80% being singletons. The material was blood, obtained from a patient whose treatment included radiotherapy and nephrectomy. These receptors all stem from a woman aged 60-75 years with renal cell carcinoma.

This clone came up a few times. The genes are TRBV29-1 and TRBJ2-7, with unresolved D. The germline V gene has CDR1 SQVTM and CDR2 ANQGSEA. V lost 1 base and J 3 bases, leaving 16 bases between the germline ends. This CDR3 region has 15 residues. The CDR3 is CSVEVAAAPYYEQYF. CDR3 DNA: TGCAGCGTTGAAGTTGCGGCCGCTCCCTACTACGAGCAGTACTTC.

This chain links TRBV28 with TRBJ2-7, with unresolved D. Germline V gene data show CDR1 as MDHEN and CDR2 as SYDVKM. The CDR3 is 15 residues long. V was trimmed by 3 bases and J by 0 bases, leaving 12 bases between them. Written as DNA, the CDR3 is TGTGCCAGCAGTTTCGGACGGAGAGGCTCCTACGAGCAGTACTTC. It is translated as CASSFGRRGSYEQYF.

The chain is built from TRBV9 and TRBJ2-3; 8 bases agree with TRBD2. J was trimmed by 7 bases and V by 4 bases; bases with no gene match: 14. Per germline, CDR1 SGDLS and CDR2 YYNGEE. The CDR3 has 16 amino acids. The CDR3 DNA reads TGTGCCAGCAGCCCCAGTACTAGCGGATATACGAATACGCAGTATTTT. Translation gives CASSPSTSGYTNTQYF.

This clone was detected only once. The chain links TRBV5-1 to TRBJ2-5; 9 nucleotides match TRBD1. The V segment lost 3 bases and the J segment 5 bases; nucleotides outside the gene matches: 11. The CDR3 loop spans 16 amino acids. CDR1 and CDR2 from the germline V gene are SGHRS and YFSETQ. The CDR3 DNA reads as TGCGCCAGCAGCTCTGCTACCGGGACAGGGAGGGAGACCCAGTACTTC. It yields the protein CASSSATGTGRETQYF.

CDR3 nucleotide sequence: TGTGCCAGCAGGAGAGACAGGGATAGCAATCAGCCCCAGCATTTT. It encodes CASRRDRDSNQPQHF. The chain recombines TRBV11-3 with TRBJ1-5, with 7 bases matching TRBD1. V lost 6 bases and J lost 0; bases outside the gene matches: 5. Per germline, CDR1 SGHNT and CDR2 YENEEA. The CDR3 has 15 residues.

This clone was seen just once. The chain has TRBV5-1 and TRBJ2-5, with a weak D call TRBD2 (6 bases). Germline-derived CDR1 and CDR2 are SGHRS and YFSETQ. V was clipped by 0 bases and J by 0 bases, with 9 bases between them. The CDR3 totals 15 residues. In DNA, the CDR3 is TGCGCCAGCAGCTTGGTCGCGGGAAACCAAGAGACCCAGTACTTC. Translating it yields CASSLVAGNQETQYF.

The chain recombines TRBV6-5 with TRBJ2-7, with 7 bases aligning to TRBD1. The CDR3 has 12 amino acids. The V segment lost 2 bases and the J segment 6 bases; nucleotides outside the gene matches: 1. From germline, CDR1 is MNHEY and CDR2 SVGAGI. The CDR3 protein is CASSYGQAEQYF. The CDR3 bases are TGTGCCAGCAGTTACGGACAGGCCGAGCAGTACTTC.

CDR3 residues: CASRYRPTYEQYF. The DNA for the CDR3 is TGTGCCAGCAGATATCGGCCCACCTACGAGCAGTACTTC. This sequence joins TRBV6-1 and TRBJ2-7; D unclear. CDR3 length: 13 residues. Germline values: CDR1 MNHNS, CDR2 SASEGT. Trimming stripped 6 bases from V and 2 bases from J, with 11 bases between.

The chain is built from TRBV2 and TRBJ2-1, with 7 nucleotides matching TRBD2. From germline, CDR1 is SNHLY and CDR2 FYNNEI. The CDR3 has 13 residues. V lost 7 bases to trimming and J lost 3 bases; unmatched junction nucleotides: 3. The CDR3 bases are TGTGCCAGCACTCCGGGGGGCTACAATGAGCAGTTCTTC. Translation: CASTPGGYNEQFF.

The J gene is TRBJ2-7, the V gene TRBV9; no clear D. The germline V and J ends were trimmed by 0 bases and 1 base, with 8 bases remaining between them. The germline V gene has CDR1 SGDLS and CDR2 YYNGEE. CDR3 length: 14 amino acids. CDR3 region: CASSVGHGSYEQYF. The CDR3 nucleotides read TGTGCCAGCAGCGTAGGGCACGGATCCTACGAGCAGTACTTC.

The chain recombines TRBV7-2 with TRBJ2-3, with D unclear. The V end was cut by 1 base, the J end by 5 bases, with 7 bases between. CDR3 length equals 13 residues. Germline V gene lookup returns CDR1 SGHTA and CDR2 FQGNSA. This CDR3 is CASSLVWGDTQYF. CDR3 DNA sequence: TGTGCCAGCAGCTTAGTCTGGGGAGATACGCAGTATTTT.

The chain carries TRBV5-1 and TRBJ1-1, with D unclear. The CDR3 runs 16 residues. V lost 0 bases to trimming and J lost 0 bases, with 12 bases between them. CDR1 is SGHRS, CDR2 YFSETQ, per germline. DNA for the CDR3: TGCGCCAGCAGCTTGGGCTCTACTTTCATGAACACTGAAGCTTTCTTT. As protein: CASSLGSTFMNTEAFF.

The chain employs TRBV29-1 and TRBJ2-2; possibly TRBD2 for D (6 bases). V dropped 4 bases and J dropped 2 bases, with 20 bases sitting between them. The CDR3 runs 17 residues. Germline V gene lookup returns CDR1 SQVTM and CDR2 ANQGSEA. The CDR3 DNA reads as TGCAGCGTTGGAGCCCCCCTAGGGCGGGGAAACACCGGGGAGCTGTTTTTT. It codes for CSVGAPLGRGNTGELFF.

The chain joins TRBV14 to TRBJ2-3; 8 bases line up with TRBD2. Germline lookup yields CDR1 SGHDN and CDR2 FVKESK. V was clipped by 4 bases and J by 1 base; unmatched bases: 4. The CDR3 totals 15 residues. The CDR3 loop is CASSPHSGGTDTQYF. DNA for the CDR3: TGTGCCAGCAGCCCCCATAGCGGGGGCACAGATACGCAGTATTTT.

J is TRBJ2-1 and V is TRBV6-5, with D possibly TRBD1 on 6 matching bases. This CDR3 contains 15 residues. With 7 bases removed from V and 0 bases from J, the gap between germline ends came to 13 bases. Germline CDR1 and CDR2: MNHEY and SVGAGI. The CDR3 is CASNRQASSYNEQFF. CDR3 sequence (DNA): TGTGCCAGCAATCGACAGGCCAGCTCCTACAATGAGCAGTTCTTC.

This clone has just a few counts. Here the CDR3 reads CASSVSTENTEAFF. The CDR3 DNA is TGTGCCAGCAGCGTCTCGACGGAAAACACTGAAGCTTTCTTT. The chain links TRBV9 to TRBJ1-1, with D unresolved. The ends were cut back, 2 bases at V and 2 bases at J, with 10 bases in the middle. Germline CDR1 reads SGDLS; CDR2 reads YYNGEE. This CDR3 has 14 residues.

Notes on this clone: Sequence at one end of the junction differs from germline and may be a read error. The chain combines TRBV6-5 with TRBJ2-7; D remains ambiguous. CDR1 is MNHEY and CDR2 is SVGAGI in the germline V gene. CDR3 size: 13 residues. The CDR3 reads CASSSWEHHEQHF. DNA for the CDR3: TGTGCCAGCAGTTCCTGGGAACACCACGAGCAGCACTTC.

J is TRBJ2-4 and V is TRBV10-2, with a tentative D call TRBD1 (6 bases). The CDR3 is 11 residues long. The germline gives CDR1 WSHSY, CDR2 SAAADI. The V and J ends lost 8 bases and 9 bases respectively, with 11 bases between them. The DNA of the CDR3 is TGCGCCAGCTCAGGGGTAGGCATTCAGTACTTC. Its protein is CASSGVGIQYF.

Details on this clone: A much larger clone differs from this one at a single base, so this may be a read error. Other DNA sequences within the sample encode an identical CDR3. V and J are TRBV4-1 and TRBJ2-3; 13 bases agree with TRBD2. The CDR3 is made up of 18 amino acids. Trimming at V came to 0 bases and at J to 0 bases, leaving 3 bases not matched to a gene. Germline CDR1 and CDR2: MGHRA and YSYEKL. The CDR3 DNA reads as TGCGCCAGCAGCCAAGAAAGGACTAGCGGGGGAAGCACAGATACGCAGTATTTT. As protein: CASSQERTSGGSTDTQYF.

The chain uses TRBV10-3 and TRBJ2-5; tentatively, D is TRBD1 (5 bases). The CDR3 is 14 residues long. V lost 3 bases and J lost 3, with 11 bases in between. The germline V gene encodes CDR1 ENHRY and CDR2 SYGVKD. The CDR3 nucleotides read TGTGCCATCAGTGAACCTACAGGCGAAGAGACCCAGTACTTC. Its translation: CAISEPTGEETQYF.

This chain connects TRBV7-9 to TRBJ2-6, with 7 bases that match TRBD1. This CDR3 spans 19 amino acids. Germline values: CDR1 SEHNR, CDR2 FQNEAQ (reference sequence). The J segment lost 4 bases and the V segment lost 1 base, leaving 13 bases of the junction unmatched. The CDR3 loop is CASSLGGQFIAAGANVLTF. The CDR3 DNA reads TGTGCCAGCAGCTTAGGGGGACAGTTCATCGCAGCAGGGGCCAACGTCCTGACTTTC.

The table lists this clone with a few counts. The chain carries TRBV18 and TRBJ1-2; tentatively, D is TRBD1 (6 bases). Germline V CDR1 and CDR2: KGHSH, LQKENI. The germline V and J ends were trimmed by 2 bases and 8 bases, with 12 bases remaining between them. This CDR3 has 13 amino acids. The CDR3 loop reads CASSPSGTSGYTF. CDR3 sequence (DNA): TGTGCCAGCTCACCATCCGGGACATCCGGCTACACCTTC.

In DNA, the CDR3 is TGTGCCAGCAGCGTAGAGAGCGGGGGCACCTGGAATGAGCAGTTCTTC. Its translation: CASSVESGGTWNEQFF. The chain recombines TRBV9 with TRBJ2-1, with 8 nucleotides matching TRBD2. J lost 7 bases, V lost 0 bases, and 9 bases had no gene match. The germline V gene has CDR1 SGDLS and CDR2 YYNGEE. The CDR3 loop spans 16 amino acids.

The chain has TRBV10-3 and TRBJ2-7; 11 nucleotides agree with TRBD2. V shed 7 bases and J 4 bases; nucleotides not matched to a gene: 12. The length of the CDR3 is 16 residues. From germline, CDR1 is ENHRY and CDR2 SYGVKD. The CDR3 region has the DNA TGTGCCATCACCACCGATCCGGGACTAGCGGCTTACGAGCAGTACTTC. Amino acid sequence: CAITTDPGLAAYEQYF.

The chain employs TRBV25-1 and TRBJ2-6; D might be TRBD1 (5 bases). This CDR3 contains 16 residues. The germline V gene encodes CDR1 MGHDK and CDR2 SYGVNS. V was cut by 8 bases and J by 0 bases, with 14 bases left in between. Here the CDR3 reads CASRLGASSGANVLTF. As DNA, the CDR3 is TGTGCCAGCCGGCTTGGGGCGAGCTCTGGGGCCAACGTCCTGACTTTC.

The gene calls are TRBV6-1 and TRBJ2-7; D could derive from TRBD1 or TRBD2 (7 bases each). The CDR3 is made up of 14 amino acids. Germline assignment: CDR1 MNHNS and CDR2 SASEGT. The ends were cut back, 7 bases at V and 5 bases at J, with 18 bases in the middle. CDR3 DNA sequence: TGTGCCAGCAATAGCAGGGGGACTACTAACGAGCAGTACTTC. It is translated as CASNSRGTTNEQYF.

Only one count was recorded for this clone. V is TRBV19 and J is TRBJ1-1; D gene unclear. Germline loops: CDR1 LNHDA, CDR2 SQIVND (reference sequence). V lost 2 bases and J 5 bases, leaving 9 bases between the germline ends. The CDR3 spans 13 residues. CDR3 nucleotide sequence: TGTGCCAGTAGTATAACCCAAGGTACTGAAGCTTTCTTT. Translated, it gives CASSITQGTEAFF. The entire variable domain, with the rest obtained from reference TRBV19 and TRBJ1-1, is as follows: DGGITQSPKYLFRKEGQNVTLSCEQNLNHDAMYWYRQDPGQGLRLIYYSQIVNDFQKGDIAEGYSVSREKKESFPLTVTSAQKNPTAFYLCASSITQGTEAFFGQGTRLTVV.

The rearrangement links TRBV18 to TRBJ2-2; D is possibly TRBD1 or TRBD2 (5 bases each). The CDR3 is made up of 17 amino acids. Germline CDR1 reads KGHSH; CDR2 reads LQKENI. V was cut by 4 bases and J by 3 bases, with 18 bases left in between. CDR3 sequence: CASSLRGVGLDTGELFF. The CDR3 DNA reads TGTGCCAGCTCACTAAGGGGAGTCGGTTTGGACACCGGGGAGCTGTTTTTT.

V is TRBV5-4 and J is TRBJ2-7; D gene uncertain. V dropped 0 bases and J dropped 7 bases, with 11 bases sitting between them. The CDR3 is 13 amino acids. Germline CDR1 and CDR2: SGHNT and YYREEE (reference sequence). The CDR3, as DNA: TGTGCCAGCAGCTTGGCCGGCCCCGGGGAGCAGTACTTC. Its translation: CASSLAGPGEQYF.

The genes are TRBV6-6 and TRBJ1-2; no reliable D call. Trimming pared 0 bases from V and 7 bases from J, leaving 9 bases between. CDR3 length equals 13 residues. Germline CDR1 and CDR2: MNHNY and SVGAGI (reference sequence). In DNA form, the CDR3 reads TGTGCCAGCAGTTACTCGAGGGCGGGTGGCTACACCTTC. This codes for CASSYSRAGGYTF.